This TCR beta chain was observed in a study of control samples from healthy donors and cancer patients. Some clones are missing from TCRdb's copy, which holds only in-frame ones; the method was immunoSEQ multiplex PCR. The table has some 96,000 clones, roughly 87% seen once. CDR3 length: 15 amino acids. V was clipped by 7 bases and J by 0 bases; unmatched bases: 5. Germline CDR1 and CDR2: MNHEY and SVGAGI. The chain carries TRBV6-5 and TRBJ2-5, with 10 nucleotides matching TRBD2. Sequencing input: blood. The sequence came from a woman in her forties or fifties in good health. CDR3 nucleotide sequence: TGTGCCAGCACCAGTAGCGGGGGGTACCAAGAGACCCAGTACTTC. This sequence encodes CASTSSGGYQETQYF.